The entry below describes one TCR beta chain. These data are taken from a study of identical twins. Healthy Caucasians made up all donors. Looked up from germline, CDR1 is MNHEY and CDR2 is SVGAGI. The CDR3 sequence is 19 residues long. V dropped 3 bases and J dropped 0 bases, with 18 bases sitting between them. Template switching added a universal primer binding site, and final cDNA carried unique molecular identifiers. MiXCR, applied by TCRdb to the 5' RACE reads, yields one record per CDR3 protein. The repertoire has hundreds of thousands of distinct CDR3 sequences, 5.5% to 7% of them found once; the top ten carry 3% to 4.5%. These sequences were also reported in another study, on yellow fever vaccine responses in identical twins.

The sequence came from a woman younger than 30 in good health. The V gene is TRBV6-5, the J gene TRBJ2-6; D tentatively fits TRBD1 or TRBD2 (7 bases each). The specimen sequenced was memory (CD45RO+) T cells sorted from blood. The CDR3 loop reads CASSYRGDRTFSGANVLTF. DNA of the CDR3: TGTGCCAGCAGTTATCGGGGGGACAGAACTTTCTCTGGGGCCAACGTCCTGACTTTC.